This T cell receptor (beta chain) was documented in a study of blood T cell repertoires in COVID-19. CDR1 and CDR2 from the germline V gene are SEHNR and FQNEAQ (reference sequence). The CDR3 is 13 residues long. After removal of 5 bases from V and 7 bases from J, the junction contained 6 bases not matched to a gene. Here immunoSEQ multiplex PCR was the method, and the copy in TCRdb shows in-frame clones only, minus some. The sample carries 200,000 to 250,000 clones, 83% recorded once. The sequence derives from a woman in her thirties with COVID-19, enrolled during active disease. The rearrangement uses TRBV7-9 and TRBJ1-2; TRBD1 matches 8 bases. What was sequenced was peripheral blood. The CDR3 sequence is CASSPQGAGGYTF. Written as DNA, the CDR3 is TGTGCCAGCAGCCCCCAGGGGGCAGGTGGCTACACCTTC.